This TCR beta chain comes out of a study of CD8+ T cells in alopecia areata. Following extraction, RNA underwent reverse transcription to cDNA, which served as the sequencing template. Measured with immunoSEQ multiplex PCR; TCRdb has only the in-frame clones, and not every one. The table lists some 170,000 clones, roughly 66% of them singletons. CDR3 length equals 12 residues. V lost 5 bases and J 12 bases, leaving 15 bases between the germline ends. Germline loops: CDR1 PRHDT, CDR2 FYEKMQ (reference sequence). The source of this sequence is a human donor with alopecia areata. This chain links TRBV13 with TRBJ2-3; TRBD2 is a possible D gene (6 bases). Sequencing was performed on CD8+ T cells sorted from blood, taken at week 0. Here the CDR3 reads CASSPPRDSQYF. The CDR3 DNA follows: TGTGCCAGCAGCCCACCCCGGGACTCTCAGTATTTT.